The 10 T cell receptor beta chains presented below share a single source sample, sequenced in a study of blood T cells in healthy people across ages. Using a J-beta primer mix together with a sample-barcoded 5' primer, a second PCR was run for roughly 7 to 11 cycles. MiXCR, applied by TCRdb to the 5' RACE reads, yields one record per CDR3 protein. The sample carries more than 600,000 distinct CDR3 sequences, roughly 25% recorded once. The same sample was also used in a study of T cells of mothers and their children.

The sequencing sample was made of blood. These receptors originate from a boy between 10 and 17 years old in good health.

The rearrangement uses TRBV5-1 and TRBJ1-5, with D hard to call. CDR1 SGHRS and CDR2 YFSETQ come from the germline V gene. The V and J ends lost 0 bases and 7 bases respectively, with 14 bases between them. The CDR3 contains 15 residues. The CDR3 DNA follows: TGCGCCAGCAGCTTGGAAGGAAGTAATGTGCAGCCCCAGCATTTT. This gives the protein CASSLEGSNVQPQHF.

The chain employs TRBV28 and TRBJ2-1; possible D gene TRBD1, 7 bases. V shed 1 base and J shed 8 bases, with 27 bases lying between them. CDR3 size: 19 residues. The germline V gene encodes CDR1 MDHEN and CDR2 SYDVKM. The CDR3 sequence: CASSLSLWTGLKVSDEQFF. In DNA form, the CDR3 reads TGTGCCAGCAGTTTATCCCTTTGGACAGGACTAAAGGTTAGCGATGAGCAGTTCTTC.

The sample holds a few counts of this clonotype. The chain is built from TRBV4-3 and TRBJ2-3, with 9 bases matching TRBD2. The V gene's germline CDR1 is LGHNA and CDR2 YSLEER. J lost 6 bases, V lost 4 bases, and 11 bases had no gene match. The CDR3 has 16 residues. CDR3 region: CASSRAQRGAVDTQYF. In DNA form, the CDR3 reads TGCGCCAGCAGCCGGGCTCAGCGGGGGGCAGTGGATACGCAGTATTTT.

This clonotype was counted between two and nine times. The chain uses TRBV28 and TRBJ1-5, with a tentative D call TRBD1 (5 bases). This CDR3 contains 15 residues. CDR1 MDHEN and CDR2 SYDVKM come from the germline V gene. Trimming took off 2 bases at V and 6 bases at J, with 14 bases between the two ends. CDR3 bases: TGTGCCAGCAGTTTAGGACCTGTTGGGGGTCAGCCCCAGCATTTT. Residues: CASSLGPVGGQPQHF.

This clonotype was found a few times. V is TRBV6-4 and J is TRBJ1-2; no reliable D call. CDR1 is MRHNA, CDR2 SNTAGT, per germline. CDR3 size: 15 residues. Trimming removed 0 bases at V and 4 bases at J, with 12 bases between. DNA for the CDR3: TGTGCCAGCAGTGACTCGAACTCCCAGAGCTATGGCTACACCTTC. Translating gives CASSDSNSQSYGYTF.

To note about this clonotype: At one boundary the junction diverges from the germline segment, which might be a read error. The J gene is TRBJ2-1, the V gene TRBV12-3 or TRBV12-4; D may match TRBD1 or TRBD2 (6 bases each). The CDR3 is 15 residues long. The CDR3 nucleotides read TGTGCCAGCAGATTAAGGGGGGCCGTTGACAATGAGCAATTCTTC. It is translated as CASRLRGAVDNEQFF.

The V gene is TRBV28, the J gene TRBJ1-2; TRBD1 aligns across 8 bases. V dropped 5 bases and J dropped 8; count of bases not matched to a gene: 10. Germline V CDR1 and CDR2: MDHEN, SYDVKM. The CDR3 length is 14 residues. In DNA, the CDR3 is TGTGCCAGCAGTCCGTGGACAGGGCGGGGAGGCTACACCTTC. As protein: CASSPWTGRGGYTF.

A few counts support this clonotype. V usage is TRBV5-5 and J usage is TRBJ2-1; 9 positions agree with TRBD2. The J call is in doubt because the DNA end fits TRBJ2-7 better. The CDR3 length is 15 residues. Germline values: CDR1 SGHKS, CDR2 YYEKEE (reference sequence). CDR3 DNA: TGTGCCAGCAGCTTGTGGCTAGCGGGACCATACGAGCAGTACTTC. It is translated as CASSLWLAGPYEQYF.

The V call is TRBV19, the J call TRBJ2-1; 13 bases are a match to TRBD2. The CDR3 loop spans 14 amino acids. Germline CDR1 is LNHDA and CDR2 is SQIVND (reference sequence). The V segment lost 6 bases and the J segment 7 bases; nucleotides outside the gene matches: 3. Written as DNA, the CDR3 is TGTGCCAGTAGCATGACTAGCGGGGGGAATGAGCAGTTCTTC. It codes for CASSMTSGGNEQFF.

This rearrangement joins TRBV20-1 to TRBJ2-5; D remains unclear. Germline loops: CDR1 DFQATT, CDR2 SNEGSKA (reference sequence). Trimming shortened V by 3 bases and J by 2 bases, and 7 bases separated the two germline ends. The CDR3 sequence is 12 residues long. For the CDR3, the DNA is TGCAGTGCTAGGCACAGACAAGAGACCCAGTACTTC. It codes for CSARHRQETQYF.